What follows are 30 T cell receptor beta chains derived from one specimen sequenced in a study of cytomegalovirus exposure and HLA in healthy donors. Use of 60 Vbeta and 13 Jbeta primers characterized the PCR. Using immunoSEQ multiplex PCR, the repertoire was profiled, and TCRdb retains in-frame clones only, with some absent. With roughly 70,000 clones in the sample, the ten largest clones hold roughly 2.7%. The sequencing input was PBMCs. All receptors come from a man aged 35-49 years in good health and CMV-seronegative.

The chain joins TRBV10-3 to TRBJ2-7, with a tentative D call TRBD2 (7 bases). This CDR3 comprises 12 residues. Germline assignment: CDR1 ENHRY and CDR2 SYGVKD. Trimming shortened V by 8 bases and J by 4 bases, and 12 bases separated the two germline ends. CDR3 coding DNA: TGTGCCATCGGAGGGGGGGAATACGAGCAGTACTTC. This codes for CAIGGGEYEQYF.

Written as DNA, the CDR3 is TGTGCCAGCAGTTTATTTGACAGGGGAAACTATGGCTACACCTTC. It is translated as CASSLFDRGNYGYTF. V usage is TRBV28 and J usage is TRBJ1-2; TRBD1 matches 8 bases. The V segment lost 1 base and the J segment 2 bases; nucleotides outside the gene matches: 3. CDR1 MDHEN and CDR2 SYDVKM come from the germline V gene. CDR3 length: 15 residues.

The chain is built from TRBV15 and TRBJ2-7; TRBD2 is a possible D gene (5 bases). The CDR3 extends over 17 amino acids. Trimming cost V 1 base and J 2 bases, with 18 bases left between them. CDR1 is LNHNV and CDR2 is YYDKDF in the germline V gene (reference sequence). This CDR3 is CATSRGRLGPGTYEQYF. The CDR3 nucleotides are TGTGCCACCAGCAGAGGGAGGTTGGGCCCAGGCACCTACGAGCAGTACTTC.

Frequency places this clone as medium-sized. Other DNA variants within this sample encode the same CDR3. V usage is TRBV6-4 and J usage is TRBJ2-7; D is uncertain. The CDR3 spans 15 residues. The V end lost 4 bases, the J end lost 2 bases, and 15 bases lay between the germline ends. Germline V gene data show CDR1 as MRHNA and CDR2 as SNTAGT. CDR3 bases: TGTGCCAGCAGTGTAGTGGTAAGTGGGCCCTACGAGCAGTACTTC. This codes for CASSVVVSGPYEQYF.

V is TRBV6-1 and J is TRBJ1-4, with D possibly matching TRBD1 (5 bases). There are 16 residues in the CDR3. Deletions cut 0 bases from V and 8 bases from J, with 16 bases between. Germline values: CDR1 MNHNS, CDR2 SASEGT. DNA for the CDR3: TGTGCCAGCAGTGAAGCGCGGGGGAGCATTGCGGAAAAACTGTTTTTT. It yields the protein CASSEARGSIAEKLFF.

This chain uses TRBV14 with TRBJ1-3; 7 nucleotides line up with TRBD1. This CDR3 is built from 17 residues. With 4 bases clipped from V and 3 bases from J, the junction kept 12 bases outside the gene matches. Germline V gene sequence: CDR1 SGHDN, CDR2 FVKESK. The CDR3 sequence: CASSPLLGGSGGNTIYF. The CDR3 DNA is TGTGCCAGCAGCCCCCTATTAGGGGGCTCAGGTGGAAACACCATATATTTT.

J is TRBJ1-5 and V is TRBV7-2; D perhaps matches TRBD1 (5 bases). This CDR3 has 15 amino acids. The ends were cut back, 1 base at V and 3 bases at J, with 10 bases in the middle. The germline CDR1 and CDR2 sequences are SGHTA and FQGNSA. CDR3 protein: CASSLETGTNQPQHF. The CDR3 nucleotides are TGTGCCAGCAGCTTAGAAACAGGCACCAATCAGCCCCAGCATTTT. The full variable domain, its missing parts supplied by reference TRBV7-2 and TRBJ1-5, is GAGVSQSPSNKVTEKGKDVELRCDPISGHTALYWYRQSLGQGLEFLIYFQGNSAPDKSGLPSDRFSAERTGGSVSTLTIQRTQQEDSAVYLCASSLETGTNQPQHFGDGTRLSIL.

CDR3 protein: CASSPSSGGAGELFF. CDR3 in DNA: TGCGCCAGCAGCCCCTCTAGCGGGGGGGCCGGGGAGCTGTTTTTT. This chain joins TRBV5-1 and TRBJ2-2; 12 nucleotides line up with TRBD2. CDR3 length equals 15 residues. V shed 4 bases, J shed 6 bases, and the junction held 4 bases outside the gene matches. Germline assignment: CDR1 SGHRS and CDR2 YFSETQ.

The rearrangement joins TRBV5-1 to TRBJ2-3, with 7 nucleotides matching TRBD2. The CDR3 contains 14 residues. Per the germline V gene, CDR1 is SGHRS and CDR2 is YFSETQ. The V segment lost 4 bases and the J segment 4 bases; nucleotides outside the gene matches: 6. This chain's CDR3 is CASSPRGGSDTQYF. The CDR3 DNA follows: TGCGCCAGCAGCCCGCGGGGAGGGTCAGATACGCAGTATTTT. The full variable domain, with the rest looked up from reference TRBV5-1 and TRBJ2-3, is KAGVTQTPRYLIKTRGQQVTLSCSPISGHRSVSWYQQTPGQGLQFLFEYFSETQRNKGNFPGRFSGRQFSNSRSEMNVSTLELGDSALYLCASSPRGGSDTQYFGPGTRLTVL.

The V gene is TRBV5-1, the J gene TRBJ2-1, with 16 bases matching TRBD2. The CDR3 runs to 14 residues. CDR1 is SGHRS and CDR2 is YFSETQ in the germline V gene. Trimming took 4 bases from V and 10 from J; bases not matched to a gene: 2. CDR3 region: CASSGTSGGVEQFF. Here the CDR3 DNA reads TGCGCCAGCAGCGGGACTAGCGGGGGGGTGGAGCAGTTCTTC.

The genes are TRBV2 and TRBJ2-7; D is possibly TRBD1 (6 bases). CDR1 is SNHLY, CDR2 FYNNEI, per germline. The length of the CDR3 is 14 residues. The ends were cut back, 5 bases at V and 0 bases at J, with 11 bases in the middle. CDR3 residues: CASSRDRSSYEQYF. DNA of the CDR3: TGTGCCAGCAGTCGCGACAGGAGCTCCTACGAGCAGTACTTC.

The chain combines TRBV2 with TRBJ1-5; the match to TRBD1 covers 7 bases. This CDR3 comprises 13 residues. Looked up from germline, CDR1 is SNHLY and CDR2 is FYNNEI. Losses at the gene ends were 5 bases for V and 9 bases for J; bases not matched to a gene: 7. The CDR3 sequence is CASSRDSILPQHF. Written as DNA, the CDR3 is TGTGCCAGCAGTAGGGACAGCATATTGCCCCAGCATTTT.

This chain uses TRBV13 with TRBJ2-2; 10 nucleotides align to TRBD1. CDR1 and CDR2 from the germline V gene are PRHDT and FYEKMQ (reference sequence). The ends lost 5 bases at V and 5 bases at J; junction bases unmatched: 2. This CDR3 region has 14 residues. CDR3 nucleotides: TGTGCCAGCAGCGGGGACAGGGGAACCGGGGAGCTGTTTTTT. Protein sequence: CASSGDRGTGELFF.

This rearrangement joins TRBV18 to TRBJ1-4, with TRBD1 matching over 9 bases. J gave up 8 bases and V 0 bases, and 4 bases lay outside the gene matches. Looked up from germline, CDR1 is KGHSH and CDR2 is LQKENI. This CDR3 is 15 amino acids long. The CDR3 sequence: CASSPPNRGREKLFF. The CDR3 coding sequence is TGTGCCAGCTCACCACCCAACAGGGGGCGAGAAAAACTGTTTTTT.

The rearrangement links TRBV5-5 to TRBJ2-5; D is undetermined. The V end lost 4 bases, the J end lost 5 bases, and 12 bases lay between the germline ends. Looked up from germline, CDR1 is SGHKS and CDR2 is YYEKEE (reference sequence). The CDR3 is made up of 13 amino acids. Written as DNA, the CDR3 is TGTGCCAGCAGCCCGGGTCCATGGGAGACCCAGTACTTC. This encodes CASSPGPWETQYF.

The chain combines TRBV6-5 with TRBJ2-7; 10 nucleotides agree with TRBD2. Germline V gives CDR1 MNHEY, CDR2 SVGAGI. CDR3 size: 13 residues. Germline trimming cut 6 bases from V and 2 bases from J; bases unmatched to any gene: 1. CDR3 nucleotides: TGTGCCAGCAGAAGCGGGGGGGCCTACGAGCAGTACTTC. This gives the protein CASRSGGAYEQYF.

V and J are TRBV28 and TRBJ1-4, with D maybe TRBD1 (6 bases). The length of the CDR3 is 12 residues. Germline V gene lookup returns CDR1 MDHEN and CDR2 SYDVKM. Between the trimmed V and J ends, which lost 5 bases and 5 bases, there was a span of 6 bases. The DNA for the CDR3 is TGTGCCAGCAGTCAGGGGAATGAAAAACTGTTTTTT. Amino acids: CASSQGNEKLFF.

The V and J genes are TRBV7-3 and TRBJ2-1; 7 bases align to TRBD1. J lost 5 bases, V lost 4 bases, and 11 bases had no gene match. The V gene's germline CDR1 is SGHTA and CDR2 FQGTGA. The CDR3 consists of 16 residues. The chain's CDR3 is CASSSPSRTGNNEQFF. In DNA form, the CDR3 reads TGTGCCAGCAGCTCACCCTCCAGGACAGGCAACAATGAGCAGTTCTTC.

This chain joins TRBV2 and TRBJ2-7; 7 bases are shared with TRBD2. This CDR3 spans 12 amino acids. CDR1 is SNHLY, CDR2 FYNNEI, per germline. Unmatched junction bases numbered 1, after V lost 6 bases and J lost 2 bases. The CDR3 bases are TGTGCCAGCAGGGGGGGGGCCTACGAGCAGTACTTC. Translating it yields CASRGGAYEQYF.

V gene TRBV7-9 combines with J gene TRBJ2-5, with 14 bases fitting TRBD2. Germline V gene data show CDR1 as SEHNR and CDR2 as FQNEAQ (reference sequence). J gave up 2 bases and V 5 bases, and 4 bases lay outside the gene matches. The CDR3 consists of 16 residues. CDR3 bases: TGTGCCAGCAGCCGTAGGACTAGCGGGGGGCAAGAGACCCAGTACTTC. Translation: CASSRRTSGGQETQYF. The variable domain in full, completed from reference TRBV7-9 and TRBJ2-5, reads DTGVSQNPRHKITKRGQNVTFRCDPISEHNRLYWYRQTLGQGPEFLTYFQNEAQLEKSRLLSDRFSAERPKGSFSTLEIQRTEQGDSAMYLCASSRRTSGGQETQYFGPGTRLLVL.

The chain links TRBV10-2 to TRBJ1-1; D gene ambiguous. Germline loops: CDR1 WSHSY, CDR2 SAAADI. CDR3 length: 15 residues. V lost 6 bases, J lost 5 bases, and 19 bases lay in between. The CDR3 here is CASSSRGGLGTEAFF. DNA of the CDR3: TGCGCCAGCAGCTCCAGAGGTGGTTTGGGTACTGAAGCTTTCTTT.

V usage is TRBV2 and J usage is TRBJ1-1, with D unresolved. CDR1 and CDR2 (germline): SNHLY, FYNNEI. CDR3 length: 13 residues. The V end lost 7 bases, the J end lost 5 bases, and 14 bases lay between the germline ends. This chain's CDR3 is CASTAERLTEAFF. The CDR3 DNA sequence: TGTGCCAGCACGGCCGAGCGGTTAACTGAAGCTTTCTTT.

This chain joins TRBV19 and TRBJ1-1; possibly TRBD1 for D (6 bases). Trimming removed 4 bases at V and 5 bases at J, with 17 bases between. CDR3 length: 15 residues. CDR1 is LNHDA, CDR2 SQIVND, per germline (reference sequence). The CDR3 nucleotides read TGTGCCAGTAGTAGCGGGCTTAGAGGACAGACTGAAGCTTTCTTT. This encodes CASSSGLRGQTEAFF.

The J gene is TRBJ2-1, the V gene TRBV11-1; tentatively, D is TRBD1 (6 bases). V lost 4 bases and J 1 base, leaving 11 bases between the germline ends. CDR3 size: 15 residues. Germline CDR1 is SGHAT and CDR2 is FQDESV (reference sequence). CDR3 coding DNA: TGTGCCAGCAGCTATTCCAGGGGTTCCTACAATGAGCAGTTCTTC. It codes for CASSYSRGSYNEQFF.

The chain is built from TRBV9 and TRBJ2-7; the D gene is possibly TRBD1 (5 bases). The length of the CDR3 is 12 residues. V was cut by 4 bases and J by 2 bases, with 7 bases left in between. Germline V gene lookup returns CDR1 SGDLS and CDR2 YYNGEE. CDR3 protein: CASSLDTYEQYF. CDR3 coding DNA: TGTGCCAGCAGCTTGGACACCTACGAGCAGTACTTC.

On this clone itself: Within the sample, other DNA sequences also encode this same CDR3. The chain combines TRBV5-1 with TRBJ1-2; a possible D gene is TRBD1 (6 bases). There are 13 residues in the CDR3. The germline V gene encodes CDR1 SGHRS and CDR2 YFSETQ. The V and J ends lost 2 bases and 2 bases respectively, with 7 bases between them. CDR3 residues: CASSFQGNYGYTF. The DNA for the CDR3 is TGCGCCAGCAGCTTTCAGGGGAACTATGGCTACACCTTC.

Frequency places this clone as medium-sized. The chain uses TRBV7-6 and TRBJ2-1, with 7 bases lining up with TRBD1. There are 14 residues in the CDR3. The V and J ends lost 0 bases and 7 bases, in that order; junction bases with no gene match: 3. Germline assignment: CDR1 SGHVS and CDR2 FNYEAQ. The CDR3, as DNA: TGTGCCAGCAGCTTAGCAAGGGGGCGGAATGAGCAGTTCTTC. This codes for CASSLARGRNEQFF.

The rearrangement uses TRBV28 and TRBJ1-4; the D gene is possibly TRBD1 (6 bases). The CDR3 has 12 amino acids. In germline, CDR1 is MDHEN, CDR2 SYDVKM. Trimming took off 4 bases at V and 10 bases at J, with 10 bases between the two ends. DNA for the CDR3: TGTGCCAGCAGTTCCGGACAGATAAAACTGTTTTTT. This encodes CASSSGQIKLFF.

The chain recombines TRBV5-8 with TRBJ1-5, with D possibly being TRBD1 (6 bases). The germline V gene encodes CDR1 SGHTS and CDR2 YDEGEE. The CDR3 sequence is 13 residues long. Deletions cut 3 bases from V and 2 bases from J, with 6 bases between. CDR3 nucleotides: TGTGCCAGCAGCTACAGGGGCAATCAGCCCCAGCATTTT. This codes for CASSYRGNQPQHF.

This CDR3 reads CASSLTSGGANEQFF. The CDR3 region has the DNA TGTGCCAGTAGTCTGACTAGCGGGGGGGCTAATGAGCAGTTCTTC. V is TRBV19 and J is TRBJ2-1; 14 bases are shared with TRBD2. Unmatched junction bases numbered 4, after V lost 5 bases and J lost 7 bases. The CDR3 is 15 residues long. Germline V gene data show CDR1 as LNHDA and CDR2 as SQIVND (reference sequence).